The rows below give T cell receptor beta chains drawn from one sample of a study of cytomegalovirus exposure and HLA in healthy donors. TCRdb's copy holds only in-frame clones and misses some; the assay was immunoSEQ multiplex PCR. The table lists about 210,000 clones, about four fifths of them singletons. Specimen: PBMCs. Receptors were obtained from a woman aged 50 to 60 in good health and CMV-seropositive. The CDR3 runs from the conserved cysteine through the conserved F or W. D genes are given only for firm matches. Rows may omit the clone size; those that give it use once, few, many or a size class.

cdr3_nt cdr3_aa clone_size v_call d_call j_call
TGTGCCAGTAGTATGTCTCGTGGGGCGGAGACCCAGTACTTC CASSMSRGAETQYF NA TRBV19 NA TRBJ2-5
TGTGCCAGCAGCTTTTCAGACTATCAGCCCCAGCATTTT CASSFSDYQPQHF NA TRBV11-2 NA TRBJ1-5
TGTGCCAGCAGCTTAGCGGGACAGGGGGCGGGAGGCTACACCTTC CASSLAGQGAGGYTF NA TRBV7-9 TRBD1 TRBJ1-2
TGTGCCTGGAGTGGCGCGACAGGGAACAATGACGAGCAGTACTTC CAWSGATGNNDEQYF once TRBV30 TRBD1 TRBJ2-7
TGTGCCAGCAGCTTGGACTTCGAAGCTTTCTTT CASSLDFEAFF NA TRBV5-6 NA TRBJ1-1
TGTGCCAGCAGTGACGAGGGGGCTATAGATACGCAGTATTTT CASSDEGAIDTQYF NA TRBV2 TRBD1 TRBJ2-3
TGCGCCAGCAGCCAAGGGACAGGGGGAGGGAACACTGAAGCTTTCTTT CASSQGTGGGNTEAFF few TRBV4-3 TRBD1 TRBJ1-1
TGTGCCAGTAAAAGACAGGGGAGCACTGAAGCTTTCTTT CASKRQGSTEAFF NA TRBV6-5 TRBD1 TRBJ1-1
TGTGCCAGTAGTATCTCAGGGACTAACTATGGCTACACCTTC CASSISGTNYGYTF NA TRBV19 NA TRBJ1-2
TGCGCCAGCAGTCCCCCTCCCGTCTCCGCGGGTTCTGGAAACACCATATATTTT CASSPPPVSAGSGNTIYF few TRBV23-1 NA TRBJ1-3
TGTGCCAGCAGCTTAGGACGCGCGGTTGGCAATGAGCAGTTCTTC CASSLGRAVGNEQFF NA TRBV7-9 NA TRBJ2-1
TGTGCCAGCAGCTATACAGGAAACGAGCAGTACTTC CASSYTGNEQYF once TRBV7-9 NA TRBJ2-7
TGTGCCAGCTCACCACCGGCACAGGGCGGGGAGACCCAGTACTTC CASSPPAQGGETQYF NA TRBV18 NA TRBJ2-5
TGTGCCAGCAGCACCCGACAGGGGGAGACCCAGTACTTC CASSTRQGETQYF NA TRBV11-2 TRBD1 TRBJ2-5
TGTGCCAGCAGCCCGACAGGGGGCGCCTACGAGCAGTACTTC CASSPTGGAYEQYF NA TRBV7-2 TRBD1 TRBJ2-7
TGTGCCAGCTCACCATTGGCTGGGTCGGACACGTACGAGCAGTACTTC CASSPLAGSDTYEQYF NA TRBV18 NA TRBJ2-7
TGTGCCATGAGGGGGCAAGAGACCCAGTACTTC CAMRGQETQYF NA TRBV27 NA TRBJ2-5
TGTGCCAGCAGCTTAGCGCGTGGAGTTGGCTACACCTTC CASSLARGVGYTF NA TRBV7-8 NA TRBJ1-2
TGTGCCAGCAGCACCGAAACAGGGGCAGTCCACGAGCAGTACTTC CASSTETGAVHEQYF NA TRBV11-2 TRBD1 TRBJ2-7
TGTGCCAGCAGCCGAGCGGGGTACGCAGATACGCAGTATTTT CASSRAGYADTQYF NA TRBV6-6 TRBD2 TRBJ2-3
TGTGCCAGCAGCGTACCAGGCCTGAACACTGAAGCTTTCTTT CASSVPGLNTEAFF NA TRBV9 NA TRBJ1-1
TGTGCCAGCAGCCTGGGGAGTATTGGCAATCAGCCCCAGCATTTT CASSLGSIGNQPQHF few TRBV5-8 NA TRBJ1-5
TGTGCCAGCAGTTTGGGGACAGGGAAAGAACTACGCTCACCCCTCCACTTT CASSLGTGKELRSPLHF NA TRBV27 TRBD1 TRBJ1-6
TGTGCCAGCAGCATGACAGATAACACTGAAGCTTTCTTT CASSMTDNTEAFF few TRBV5-6 NA TRBJ1-1
TGCGCCAGCAGCCAAGGACAGGAAGTGAGCGGCTACACCTTC CASSQGQEVSGYTF few TRBV4-1 NA TRBJ1-2
TGTGCCAGCAGCCCGGTTACAGGGGGATACTACGAGCAGTACTTC CASSPVTGGYYEQYF few TRBV7-9 TRBD1 TRBJ2-7
TGTGCCAGCAGCGACTCGACAGATTACTACAATGAGCAGTTCTTC CASSDSTDYYNEQFF NA TRBV6-1 NA TRBJ2-1
TGTGCCAGCAGCTTTAGTGGTAGCTCCTACAATGAGCAGTTCTTC CASSFSGSSYNEQFF NA TRBV7-2 NA TRBJ2-1
TGTGCCAGCAGTTACGGGACTTTTGTCACAGATACGCAGTATTTT CASSYGTFVTDTQYF NA TRBV6-5 NA TRBJ2-3
TGTGCCACGGGAGCAGGTTTTTATCAGCCCCAGCATTTT CATGAGFYQPQHF NA TRBV19 NA TRBJ1-5
TGTTCCAGCAGCTTTCTTGACAGTAAGGCCTTC CSSSFLDSKAF NA TRBV7-9 NA TRBJ1-2
TGTGCCAGCAGCACAGAGGGGGTGGGCACCGGGGAGCTGTTTTTT CASSTEGVGTGELFF NA TRBV7-8 NA TRBJ2-2
TGTGCCAGCAGCTTGGGAGGGTTCGGCCAAGAGACCCAGTACTTC CASSLGGFGQETQYF NA TRBV7-2 TRBD2 TRBJ2-5
TGTGCCAGTAGTATAGCGTGGAGTACGGAGACCCAGTACTTC CASSIAWSTETQYF NA TRBV19 NA TRBJ2-5
TGCAGCGTAGTAGGGGCTGAAGCTTTCTTT CSVVGAEAFF few TRBV29-1 NA TRBJ1-1
TGTGCCAGCGACAGACACGGCTACAATGAGCAGTTCTTC CASDRHGYNEQFF NA TRBV9 NA TRBJ2-1
TGTTCCAGCAGCCCAACTAGCGGACCGAACACCGGGGAGCTGTTTTTT CSSSPTSGPNTGELFF NA TRBV7-9 TRBD2 TRBJ2-2
TGTGCCAGCAGCGTAAGGGGGGGACCTTTGGCCGGGGAGCTGTTTTTT CASSVRGGPLAGELFF NA TRBV9 NA TRBJ2-2
TGCGCCAGCAGCCGGGACAGGGGTAGGTCTGAAGCTTTCTTT CASSRDRGRSEAFF NA TRBV5-1 TRBD1 TRBJ1-1
TGTGCCAGCTCACCACAAACCGGGAACACTGAAGCTTTCTTT CASSPQTGNTEAFF NA TRBV18 NA TRBJ1-1
TGCGCCAGCAGCTTGGAGCCGGCAGGCTACTCTGGAAACACCATATATTTT CASSLEPAGYSGNTIYF NA TRBV5-1 NA TRBJ1-3
TGTGCCAGCGTAGTTAGGGGGGGTCAGCCCCAGCATTTT CASVVRGGQPQHF NA TRBV6-1 NA TRBJ1-5
TGTGCCAGCAGCCGACAGGCACTCTATGGCTACACCTTC CASSRQALYGYTF once TRBV7-9 NA TRBJ1-2
TGCGCCAGCAGCTTCATCTTAGGGGACGAGCAGTACTTC CASSFILGDEQYF NA TRBV5-1 NA TRBJ2-7
TGTGCCAGCAGCTTATTGGAGGGGACTGGAAACACCATATATTTT CASSLLEGTGNTIYF NA TRBV11-2 NA TRBJ1-3
TGTTCCAGCAGCTTAGCCACTGGAAACACCATATATTTT CSSSLATGNTIYF NA TRBV7-9 NA TRBJ1-3
TGTGCCAGTAGTTCTATTCGTCGGGGGAGAAACACCGGGGAGCTGTTTTTT CASSSIRRGRNTGELFF NA TRBV19 NA TRBJ2-2
TGTGCCAGCAGCTCCCGAGGAACGTCAGATACGCAGTATTTT CASSSRGTSDTQYF NA TRBV7-2 NA TRBJ2-3
TGTGCCAGCAGCTTTGCAACAGGGTACAATGAGCAGTTCTTC CASSFATGYNEQFF NA TRBV7-9 NA TRBJ2-1
TGCGCCAGCAGCTTGTGGGGGCTTACAGGGGGGCTGGGGGAAAAACTGTTTTTT CASSLWGLTGGLGEKLFF NA TRBV5-1 TRBD1 TRBJ1-4
TGTGCCAGCGCACAGTCTGGAAACACCATATATTTT CASAQSGNTIYF NA TRBV7-9 NA TRBJ1-3
TGCGCCAGCAGCTTGGGGCCAGTGAGGGGCTACACCTTC CASSLGPVRGYTF NA TRBV5-1 NA TRBJ1-2
TGCGCCAGCAGCCTGGGGACAGGGAACTATGGCTACACCTTC CASSLGTGNYGYTF once TRBV5-1 TRBD1 TRBJ1-2
TGTGCCAGCAGCTATGGGACAGGGGTCGGTAAGACCCAGTACTTC CASSYGTGVGKTQYF once TRBV11-2 TRBD1 TRBJ2-5
TGTGCCAGTAGTGGGACGGGGGGGCCGTCCGATGAGCAGTTCTTC CASSGTGGPSDEQFF NA TRBV19 TRBD2 TRBJ2-1